The present TCR beta chain was sequenced within a study of blood T cells in healthy people across ages. About the research overall: About one barcoded beta molecule per two T cells was the capture yield of template switching.

Trimming took 4 bases from V and 6 from J; bases not matched to a gene: 7. The germline CDR1 and CDR2 sequences are WNHNN and SYGVQD (reference sequence). The CDR3 contains 15 residues. Primers used in a second PCR of about 6 to 11 cycles were a sample-barcoded 5' primer and a J-beta primer mix. Each CDR3 protein gets one entry after TCRdb re-called the 5' RACE reads with MiXCR. This table holds some 1.4 million distinct CDR3 sequences, around 42% found once. Overall study results and limits: Higher diversity and more naive CD4+ cells were features of long-lived donors, compared to aged donors. Older individuals had lower TCR beta diversity per million T cells (the decline was roughly linear). Strong correlation existed between TCR beta diversity and naive T cell percentage.

This clonotype was found a few times. Its antigen is unidentified. The TCR originated in a woman between 18 and 29 years old in good health. The chain has TRBV10-1 and TRBJ2-1; 9 positions agree with TRBD2. Sequenced input: blood. CDR3 region: CASSGGREGRNEQFF. CDR3 DNA: TGCGCCAGCAGTGGCGGGCGGGAGGGCCGCAATGAGCAGTTCTTC.